This T cell receptor beta chain was obtained from a study of blood T cell repertoires in COVID-19. Study-wide context: Spain, Italy and the United States supplied samples that represented acute and convalescent COVID-19. Sample material is recorded as cDNA or gDNA derived from T cells, B-cell-depleted T cells, or PBMCs.

In the original analysis: The authors estimated nucleated cell counts from reference gene primer amplification. Produced via immunoSEQ multiplex PCR; TCRdb's table is partial and in-frame only. V and J calls plus clone size are reproduced from that table; the DNA served to infer D and trimming. The sample yields hundreds of thousands of clones, more than 70% seen once. Cohorts were based on clinical histories the participants reported. This clonotype was sampled from a woman aged 55-70 years in a cohort exposed to, infected with or recovered from COVID-19 (not recorded which). The sequenced material came from PBMCs or T cells enriched from blood (not recorded which).

CDR3 in DNA: TGTGCCAGCAGTAAGACAGGGGTCTACAATGAGCAGTTCTTC. Its translation: CASSKTGVYNEQFF. The chain has TRBV6-5 and TRBJ2-1; 8 nucleotides agree with TRBD1. V was clipped by 5 bases and J by 3 bases; unmatched bases: 3. The CDR3 consists of 14 residues. Germline V CDR1 and CDR2: MNHEY, SVGAGI.